These T cell receptor beta chains were read from a single sample in a study of cytomegalovirus exposure and HLA in healthy donors. Using immunoSEQ multiplex PCR, the repertoire was profiled, and TCRdb retains in-frame clones only, with some absent. The sample carries approximately 140,000 clones, roughly four fifths recorded once. The sequencing input was PBMCs. These TCRs come from a boy aged 2-15 years in good health and CMV-seronegative. Each CDR3 is given with its conserved first and last residue. D genes are given only for firm matches. Not every row has a clone size; where given, it reads once, few, many or a size class.

v_gene: TRBV9
j_gene: TRBJ1-1
abundance: .
d_gene: .
CDR3aa: CASSKAGEAFF
CDR3nt: TGTGCCAGCAGCAAAGCAGGTGAAGCTTTCTTT

v_gene: TRBV7-9
j_gene: TRBJ2-6
abundance: few
d_gene: .
CDR3aa: CASSSLRDSETYGANVLTF
CDR3nt: TGTGCCAGCAGCTCACTTAGGGACTCCGAAACATATGGGGCCAACGTCCTGACTTTC

v_gene: TRBV5-4
j_gene: TRBJ2-5
abundance: .
d_gene: TRBD2
CDR3aa: CASSLDPSGGARETQYF
CDR3nt: TGTGCCAGCAGCTTGGACCCCTCCGGGGGGGCACGAGAGACCCAGTACTTC

v_gene: TRBV5-1
j_gene: TRBJ2-3
abundance: .
d_gene: TRBD1
CDR3aa: CASSLGQGADTQYF
CDR3nt: TGCGCCAGCAGCTTGGGGCAGGGGGCAGATACGCAGTATTTT

v_gene: TRBV4-1
j_gene: TRBJ2-7
abundance: once
d_gene: TRBD2
CDR3aa: CASSQVRTSGAYEQYF
CDR3nt: TGCGCCAGCAGCCAAGTTCGGACTAGCGGGGCCTACGAGCAGTACTTC

v_gene: TRBV29-1
j_gene: TRBJ2-6
abundance: few
d_gene: .
CDR3aa: CSVGILGAPSGANVLTF
CDR3nt: TGCAGCGTTGGCATATTAGGAGCGCCCTCTGGGGCCAACGTCCTGACTTTC

v_gene: TRBV2
j_gene: TRBJ2-7
abundance: .
d_gene: TRBD1
CDR3aa: CASRGDSYEQYF
CDR3nt: TGTGCCAGCAGGGGGGACAGCTACGAGCAGTACTTC

v_gene: TRBV7-2
j_gene: TRBJ2-4
abundance: .
d_gene: .
CDR3aa: CASSSVLLAKNIQYF
CDR3nt: TGTGCCAGCAGCTCGGTTCTTTTAGCCAAAAACATTCAGTACTTC

v_gene: TRBV9
j_gene: TRBJ2-1
abundance: .
d_gene: TRBD2
CDR3aa: CASSVVSGGAREQFF
CDR3nt: TGTGCCAGCAGCGTAGTTAGCGGGGGGGCCCGGGAGCAGTTCTTC

v_gene: TRBV5-6
j_gene: TRBJ1-2
abundance: .
d_gene: .
CDR3aa: CASTPSGNYGYTF
CDR3nt: TGTGCCAGCACCCCAAGCGGGAACTATGGCTACACCTTC

v_gene: TRBV25-1
j_gene: TRBJ1-1
abundance: few
d_gene: .
CDR3aa: CASSDLPGFPTSTEAFF
CDR3nt: TGTGCCAGCAGTGATCTGCCCGGGTTCCCAACAAGTACTGAAGCTTTCTTT

v_gene: TRBV30
j_gene: TRBJ1-3
abundance: .
d_gene: .
CDR3aa: CAWSEGKGLSGYTIYF
CDR3nt: TGTGCCTGGAGTGAGGGGAAAGGGTTGAGTGGGTACACCATATATTTT

v_gene: TRBV7-9
j_gene: TRBJ2-7
abundance: .
d_gene: .
CDR3aa: CASSPISGALRPLQYF
CDR3nt: TGTGCCAGCAGCCCGATCTCAGGGGCCCTTCGACCTCTGCAGTACTTC

v_gene: TRBV7-9
j_gene: TRBJ2-3
abundance: .
d_gene: TRBD2
CDR3aa: CASSPTSGRSDTQYF
CDR3nt: TGTGCCAGCAGCCCTACTAGCGGGAGGTCAGATACGCAGTATTTT

v_gene: TRBV19
j_gene: TRBJ2-1
abundance: .
d_gene: .
CDR3aa: CASNSPLGRGKFDEQFF
CDR3nt: TGTGCCAGTAATTCTCCCCTCGGTAGAGGTAAATTCGATGAGCAGTTCTTC

v_gene: TRBV19
j_gene: TRBJ2-1
abundance: few
d_gene: .
CDR3aa: CASSYYSGNEQFF
CDR3nt: TGTGCCAGTAGTTACTATAGCGGCAATGAGCAGTTCTTC

v_gene: TRBV7-9
j_gene: TRBJ2-1
abundance: .
d_gene: .
CDR3aa: CASSHRSYNEQFF
CDR3nt: TGTGCCAGCAGCCACAGATCCTACAATGAGCAGTTCTTC

v_gene: TRBV10-3
j_gene: TRBJ2-3
abundance: .
d_gene: .
CDR3aa: CAIGTGSVDTQYF
CDR3nt: TGTGCCATCGGGACTGGTTCAGTCGATACGCAGTATTTT

v_gene: TRBV4-2
j_gene: TRBJ1-1
abundance: .
d_gene: .
CDR3aa: CASSQDGEPSVAFF
CDR3nt: TGTGCCAGCAGCCAAGATGGGGAGCCCAGTGTGGCTTTCTTT

v_gene: TRBV7-9
j_gene: TRBJ2-1
abundance: .
d_gene: TRBD2
CDR3aa: CASSPGTSGGETWGEQFF
CDR3nt: TGTGCCAGCAGCCCCGGGACTAGCGGGGGGGAGACGTGGGGGGAGCAGTTCTTC